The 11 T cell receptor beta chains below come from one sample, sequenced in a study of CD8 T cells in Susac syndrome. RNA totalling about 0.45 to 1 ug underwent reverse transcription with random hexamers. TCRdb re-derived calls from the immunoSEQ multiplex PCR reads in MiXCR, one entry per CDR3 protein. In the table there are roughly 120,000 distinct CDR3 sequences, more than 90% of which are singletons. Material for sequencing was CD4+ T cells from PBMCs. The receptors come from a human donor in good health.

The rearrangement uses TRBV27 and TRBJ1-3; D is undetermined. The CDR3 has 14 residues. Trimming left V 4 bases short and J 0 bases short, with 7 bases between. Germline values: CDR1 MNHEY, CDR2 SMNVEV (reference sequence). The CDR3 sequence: CASSSPSSGNTIYF. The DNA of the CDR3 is TGTGCCAGCAGTTCACCCAGCTCTGGAAACACCATATATTTT.

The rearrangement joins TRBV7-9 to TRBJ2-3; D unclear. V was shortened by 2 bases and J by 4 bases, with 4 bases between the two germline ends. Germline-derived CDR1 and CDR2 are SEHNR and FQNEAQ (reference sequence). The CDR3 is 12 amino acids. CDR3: CASSLQSDTQYF. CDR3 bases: TGTGCCAGCAGCTTACAATCAGATACGCAGTATTTT.

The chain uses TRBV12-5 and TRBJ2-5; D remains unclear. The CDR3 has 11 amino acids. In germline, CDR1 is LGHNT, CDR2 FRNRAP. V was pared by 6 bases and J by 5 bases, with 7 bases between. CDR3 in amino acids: CASGIPETQYF. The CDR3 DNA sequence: TGTGCTAGTGGCATTCCCGAGACCCAGTACTTC.

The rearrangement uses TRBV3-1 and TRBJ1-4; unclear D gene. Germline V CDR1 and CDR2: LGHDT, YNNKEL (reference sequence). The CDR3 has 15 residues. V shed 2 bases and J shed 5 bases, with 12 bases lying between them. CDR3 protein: CASSQRVSRNEKLFF. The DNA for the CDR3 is TGTGCCAGCAGCCAAAGGGTATCGAGGAATGAAAAACTGTTTTTT. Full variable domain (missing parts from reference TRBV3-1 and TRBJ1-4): DTAVSQTPKYLVTQMGNDKSIKCEQNLGHDTMYWYKQDSKKFLKIMFSYNNKELIINETVPNRFSPKSPDKAHLNLHINSLELGDSAVYFCASSQRVSRNEKLFFGSGTQLSVL.

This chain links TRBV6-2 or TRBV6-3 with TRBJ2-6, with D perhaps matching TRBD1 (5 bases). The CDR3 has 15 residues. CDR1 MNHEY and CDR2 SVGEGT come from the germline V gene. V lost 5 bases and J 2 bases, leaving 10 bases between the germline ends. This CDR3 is CASSTGPAGANVLTF. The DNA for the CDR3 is TGTGCCAGCAGTACAGGACCTGCTGGGGCCAACGTCCTGACTTTC.

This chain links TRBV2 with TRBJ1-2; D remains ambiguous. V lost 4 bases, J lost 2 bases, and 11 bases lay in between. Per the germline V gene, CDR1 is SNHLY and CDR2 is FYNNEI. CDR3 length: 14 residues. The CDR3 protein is CASSGGRLNYGYTF. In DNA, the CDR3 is TGTGCCAGCAGTGGCGGCAGGCTAAACTATGGCTACACCTTC. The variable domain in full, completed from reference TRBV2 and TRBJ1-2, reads EPEVTQTPSHQVTQMGQEVILRCVPISNHLYFYWYRQILGQKVEFLVSFYNNEISEKSEIFDDQFSVERPDGSNFTLKIRSTKLEDSAMYFCASSGGRLNYGYTFGSGTRLTVV.

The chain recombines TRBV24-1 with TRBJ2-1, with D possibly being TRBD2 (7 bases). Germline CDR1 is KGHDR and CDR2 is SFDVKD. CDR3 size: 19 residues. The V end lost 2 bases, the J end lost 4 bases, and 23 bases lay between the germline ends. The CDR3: CATSDSRGEGGAGYNEQFF. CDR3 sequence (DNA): TGTGCCACCAGTGATTCTCGGGGTGAAGGGGGAGCGGGGTACAATGAGCAGTTCTTC.

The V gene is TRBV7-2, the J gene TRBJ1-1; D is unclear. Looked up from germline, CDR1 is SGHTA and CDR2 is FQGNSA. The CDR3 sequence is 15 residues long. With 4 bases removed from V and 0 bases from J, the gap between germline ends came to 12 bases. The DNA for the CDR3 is TGTGCCAGCAGCTACACGCGGAACTTGAACACTGAAGCTTTCTTT. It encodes CASSYTRNLNTEAFF.

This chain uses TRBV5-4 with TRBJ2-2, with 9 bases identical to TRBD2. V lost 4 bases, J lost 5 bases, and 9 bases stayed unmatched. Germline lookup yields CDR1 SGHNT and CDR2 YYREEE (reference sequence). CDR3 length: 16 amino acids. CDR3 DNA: TGTGCCAGCAGCCCCCGGGGTAGCGGGAGAACCGGGGAGCTGTTTTTT. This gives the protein CASSPRGSGRTGELFF.

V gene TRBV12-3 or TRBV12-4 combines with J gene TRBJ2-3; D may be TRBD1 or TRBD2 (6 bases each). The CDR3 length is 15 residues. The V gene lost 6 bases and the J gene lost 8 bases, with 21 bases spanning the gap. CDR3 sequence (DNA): TGTGCCAGCAGAACCTCAGGGGTCGTGCGGGGTACGCAGTATTTT. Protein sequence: CASRTSGVVRGTQYF.

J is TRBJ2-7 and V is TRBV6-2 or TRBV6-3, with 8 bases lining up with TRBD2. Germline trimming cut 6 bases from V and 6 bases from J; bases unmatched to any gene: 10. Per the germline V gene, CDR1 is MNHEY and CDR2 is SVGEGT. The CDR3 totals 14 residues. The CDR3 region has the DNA TGTGCCAGCAGGCTTAGCGGGGCTCTTGGCGAGCAGTACTTC. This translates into CASRLSGALGEQYF.